This TCR beta chain was recovered during a study of shared clonotypes between healthy human individuals. Whole-study findings and limits: Approximately 4.5% was the fraction of naive CD4 clonotypes found shared across several donors. Relative to their counterparts shared across all four donors, non-shared clonotypes exhibited diminished generation probabilities.

V dropped 0 bases and J dropped 7; count of bases not matched to a gene: 5. The CDR3 spans 13 residues. The germline CDR1 and CDR2 sequences are SQVTM and ANQGSEA. This clone occurred once. Its antigen remains unknown. TCRdb keeps only in-frame clones here, not all; method: immunoSEQ multiplex PCR. Of some 2,500,000 clones in the sample, approximately 93% are singletons; the top ten hold 0.36%. This chain links TRBV29-1 with TRBJ2-5; 7 bases fit TRBD2. The receptor was derived from a man aged 18 to 29 in good health. Some clones in this sample may be carry-over from other donors' samples. Source material: naive CD4+ T cells from PBMCs. Subset described: CD45RA+ positively selected. This chain's CDR3 is CSVEESTGGTQYF. DNA for the CDR3: TGCAGCGTTGAAGAGTCAACGGGGGGGACCCAGTACTTC.